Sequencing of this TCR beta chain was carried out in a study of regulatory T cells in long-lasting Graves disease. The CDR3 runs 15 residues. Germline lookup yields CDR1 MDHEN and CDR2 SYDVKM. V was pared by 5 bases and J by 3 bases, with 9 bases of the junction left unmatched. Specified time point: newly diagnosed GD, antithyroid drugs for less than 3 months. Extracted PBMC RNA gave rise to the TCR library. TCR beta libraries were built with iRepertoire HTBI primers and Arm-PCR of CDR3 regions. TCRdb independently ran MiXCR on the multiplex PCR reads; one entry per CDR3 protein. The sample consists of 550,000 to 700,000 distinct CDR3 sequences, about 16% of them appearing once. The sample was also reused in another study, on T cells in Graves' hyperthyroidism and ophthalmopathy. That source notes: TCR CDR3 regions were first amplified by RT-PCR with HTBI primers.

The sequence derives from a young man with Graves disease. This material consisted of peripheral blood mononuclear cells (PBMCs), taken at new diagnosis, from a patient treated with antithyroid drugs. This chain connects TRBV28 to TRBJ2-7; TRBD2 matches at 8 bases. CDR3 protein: CASSEHAGGDYEQYF. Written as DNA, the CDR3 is TGTGCCAGCAGTGAGCACGCCGGGGGGGACTACGAGCAGTACTTC.